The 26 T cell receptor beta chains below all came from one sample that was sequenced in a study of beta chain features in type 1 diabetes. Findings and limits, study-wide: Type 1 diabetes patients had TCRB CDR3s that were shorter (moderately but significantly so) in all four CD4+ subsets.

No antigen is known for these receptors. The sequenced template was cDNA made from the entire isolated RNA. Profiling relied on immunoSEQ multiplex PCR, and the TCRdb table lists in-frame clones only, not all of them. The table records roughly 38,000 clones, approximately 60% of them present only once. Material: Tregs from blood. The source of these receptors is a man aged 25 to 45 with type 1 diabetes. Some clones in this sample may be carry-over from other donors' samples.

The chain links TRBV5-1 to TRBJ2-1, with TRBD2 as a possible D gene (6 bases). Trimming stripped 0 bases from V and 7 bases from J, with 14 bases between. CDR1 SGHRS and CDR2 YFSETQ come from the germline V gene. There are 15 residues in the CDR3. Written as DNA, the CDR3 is TGCGCCAGCAGCTTGGGAGCGGGTACGGGAAATGAGCAGTTCTTC. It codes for CASSLGAGTGNEQFF.

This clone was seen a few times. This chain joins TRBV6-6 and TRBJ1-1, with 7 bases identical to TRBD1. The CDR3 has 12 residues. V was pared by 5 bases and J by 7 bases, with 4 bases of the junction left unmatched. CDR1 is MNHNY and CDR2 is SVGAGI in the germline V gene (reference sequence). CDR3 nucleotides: TGTGCCAGCAGTCTCCGGGACAGTGAAGCTTTCTTT. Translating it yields CASSLRDSEAFF.

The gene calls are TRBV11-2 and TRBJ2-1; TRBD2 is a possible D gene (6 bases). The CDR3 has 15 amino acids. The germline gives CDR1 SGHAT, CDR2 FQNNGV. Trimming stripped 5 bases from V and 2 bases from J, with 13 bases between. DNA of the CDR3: TGTGCCAGCAGCCCGGGGACTCGGCCCTACAATGAGCAGTTCTTC. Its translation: CASSPGTRPYNEQFF.

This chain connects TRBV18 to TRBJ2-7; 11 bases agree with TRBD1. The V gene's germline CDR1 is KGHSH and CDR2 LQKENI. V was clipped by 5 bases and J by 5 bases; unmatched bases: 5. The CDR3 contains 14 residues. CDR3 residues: CASSYRTGGDEQYF. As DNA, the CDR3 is TGTGCCAGCTCATACCGGACAGGGGGCGACGAGCAGTACTTC.

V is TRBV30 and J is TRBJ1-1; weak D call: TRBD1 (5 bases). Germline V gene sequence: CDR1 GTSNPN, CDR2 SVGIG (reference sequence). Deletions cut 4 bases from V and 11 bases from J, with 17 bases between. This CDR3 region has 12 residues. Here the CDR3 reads CAWIPGGEVAFF. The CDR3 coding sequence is TGTGCCTGGATCCCTGGGGGGGAGGTTGCTTTCTTT.

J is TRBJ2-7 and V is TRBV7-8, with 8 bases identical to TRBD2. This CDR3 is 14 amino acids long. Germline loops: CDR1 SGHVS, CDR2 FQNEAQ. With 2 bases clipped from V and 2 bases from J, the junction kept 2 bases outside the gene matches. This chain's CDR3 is CASSLSAGAYEQYF. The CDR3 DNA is TGTGCCAGCAGCTTATCAGCGGGAGCCTACGAGCAGTACTTC.

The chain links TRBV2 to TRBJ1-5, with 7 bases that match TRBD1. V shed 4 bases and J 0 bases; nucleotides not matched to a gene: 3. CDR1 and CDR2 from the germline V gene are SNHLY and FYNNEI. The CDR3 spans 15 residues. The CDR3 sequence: CASSGEGASNQPQHF. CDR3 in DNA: TGTGCCAGCAGTGGTGAGGGGGCTAGCAATCAGCCCCAGCATTTT.

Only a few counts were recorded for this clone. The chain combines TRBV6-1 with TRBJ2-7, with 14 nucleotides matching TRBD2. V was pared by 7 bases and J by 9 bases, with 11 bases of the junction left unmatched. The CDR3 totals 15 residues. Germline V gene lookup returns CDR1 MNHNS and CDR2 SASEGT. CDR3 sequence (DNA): TGTGCCAGCACTCCGACTAGCGGGGGGGTCCTCCGGCAGTACTTC. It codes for CASTPTSGGVLRQYF.

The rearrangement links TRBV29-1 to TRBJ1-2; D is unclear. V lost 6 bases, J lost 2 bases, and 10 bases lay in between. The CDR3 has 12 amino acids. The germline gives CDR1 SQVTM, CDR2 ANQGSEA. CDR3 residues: CSVVPQNYGYTF. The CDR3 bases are TGCAGCGTCGTCCCACAGAACTATGGCTACACCTTC.

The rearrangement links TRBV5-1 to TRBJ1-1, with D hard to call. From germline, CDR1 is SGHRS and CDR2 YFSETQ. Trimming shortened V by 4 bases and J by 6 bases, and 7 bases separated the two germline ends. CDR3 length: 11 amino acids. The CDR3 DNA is TGCGCCAGCAGCCCGGGAGCTGAAGCTTTCTTT. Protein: CASSPGAEAFF.

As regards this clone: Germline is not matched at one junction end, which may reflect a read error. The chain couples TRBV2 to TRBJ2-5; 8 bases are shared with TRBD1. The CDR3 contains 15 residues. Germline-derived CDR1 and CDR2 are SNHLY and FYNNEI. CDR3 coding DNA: TGTGCCAGCAGAGAAGGTGGGACAGGTCAAGAGACCCAGTACTTC. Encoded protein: CASREGGTGQETQYF.

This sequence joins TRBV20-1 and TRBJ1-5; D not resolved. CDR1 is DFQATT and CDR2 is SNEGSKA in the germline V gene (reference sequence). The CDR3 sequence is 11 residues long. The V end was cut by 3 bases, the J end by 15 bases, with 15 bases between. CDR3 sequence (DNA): TGCAGTGCTAGGAGGCGCAATTCTGTGCATTTT. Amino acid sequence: CSARRRNSVHF.

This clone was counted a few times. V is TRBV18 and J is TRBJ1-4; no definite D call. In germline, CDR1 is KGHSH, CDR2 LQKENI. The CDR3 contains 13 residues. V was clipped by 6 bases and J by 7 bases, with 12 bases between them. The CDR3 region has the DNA TGTGCCAGCTCTGGATCAGGAGGTGAAAAACTGTTTTTT. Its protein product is CASSGSGGEKLFF.

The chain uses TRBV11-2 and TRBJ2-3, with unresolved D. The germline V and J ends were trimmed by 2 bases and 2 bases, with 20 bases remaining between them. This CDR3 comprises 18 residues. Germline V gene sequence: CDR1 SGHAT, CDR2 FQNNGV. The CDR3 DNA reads TGTGCCAGCAGCTTACTCGGTGCTCTCGGTAAATACACAGATACGCAGTATTTT. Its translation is CASSLLGALGKYTDTQYF.

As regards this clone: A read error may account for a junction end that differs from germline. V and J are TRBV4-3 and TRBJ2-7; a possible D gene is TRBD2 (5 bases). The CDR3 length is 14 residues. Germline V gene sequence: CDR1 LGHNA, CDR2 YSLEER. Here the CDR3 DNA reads TGCGCCAGCAGCCAAGATACGGGGTTTTACGAGCAGTGCTTC. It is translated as CASSQDTGFYEQCF.

The CDR3 DNA sequence: TGTGCCAGCAGCTCGGGACAGACCTTTAGGGTGCAGTACTTC. Its protein product is CASSSGQTFRVQYF. The gene calls are TRBV7-8 and TRBJ2-7; 7 positions match TRBD1. Looked up from germline, CDR1 is SGHVS and CDR2 is FQNEAQ. The junction had 12 bases not matched to a gene; V was cut back by 4 bases and J by 9 bases. CDR3 size: 14 residues.

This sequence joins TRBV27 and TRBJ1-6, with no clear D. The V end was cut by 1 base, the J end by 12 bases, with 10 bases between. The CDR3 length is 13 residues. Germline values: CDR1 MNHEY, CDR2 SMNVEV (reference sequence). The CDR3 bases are TGTGCCAGCAGTTTATATGTCGAGGGACCCCTCCACTTT. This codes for CASSLYVEGPLHF.

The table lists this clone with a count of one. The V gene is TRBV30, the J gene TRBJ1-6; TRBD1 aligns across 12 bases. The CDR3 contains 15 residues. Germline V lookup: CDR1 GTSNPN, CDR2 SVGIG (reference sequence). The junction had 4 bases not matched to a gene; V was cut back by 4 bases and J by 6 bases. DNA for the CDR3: TGTGCCTGGACCGGGACAGGGGGCCCTAATTCACCCCTCCACTTT. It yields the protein CAWTGTGGPNSPLHF.

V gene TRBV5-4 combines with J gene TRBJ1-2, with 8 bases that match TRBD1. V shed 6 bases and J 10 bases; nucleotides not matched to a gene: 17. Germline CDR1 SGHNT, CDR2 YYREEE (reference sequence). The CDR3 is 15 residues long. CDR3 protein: CASTKISQGAGDYTF. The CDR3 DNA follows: TGTGCCAGCACCAAAATCTCCCAGGGGGCTGGAGACTACACCTTC.

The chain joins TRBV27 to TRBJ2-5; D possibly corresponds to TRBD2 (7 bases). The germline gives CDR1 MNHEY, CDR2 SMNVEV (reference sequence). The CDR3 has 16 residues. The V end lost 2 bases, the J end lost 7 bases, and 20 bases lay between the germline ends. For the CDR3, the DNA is TGTGCCAGCAGTTTACTTGGCGGGGGCGGGGGAGGGACCCAGTACTTC. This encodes CASSLLGGGGGGTQYF.

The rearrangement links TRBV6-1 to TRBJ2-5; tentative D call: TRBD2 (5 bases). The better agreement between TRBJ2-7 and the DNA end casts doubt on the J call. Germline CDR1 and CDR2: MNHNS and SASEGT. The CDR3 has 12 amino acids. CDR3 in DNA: TGTGCCAGCAGTGATACTAGGTACGAGCAGTACTTC. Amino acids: CASSDTRYEQYF.

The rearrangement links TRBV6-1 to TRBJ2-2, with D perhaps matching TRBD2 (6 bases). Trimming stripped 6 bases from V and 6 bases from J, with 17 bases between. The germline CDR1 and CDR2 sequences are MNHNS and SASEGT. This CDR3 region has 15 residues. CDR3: CASSFRDGGAGELFF. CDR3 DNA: TGTGCCAGCAGCTTCCGGGACGGAGGGGCCGGGGAGCTGTTTTTT.

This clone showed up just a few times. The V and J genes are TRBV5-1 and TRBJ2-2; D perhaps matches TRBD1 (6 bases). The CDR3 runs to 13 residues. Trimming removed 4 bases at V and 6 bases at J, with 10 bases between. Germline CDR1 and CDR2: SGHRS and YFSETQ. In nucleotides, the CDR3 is TGCGCCAGCAGCCCCGGGACATCCGGGGAGCTGTTTTTT. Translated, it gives CASSPGTSGELFF.

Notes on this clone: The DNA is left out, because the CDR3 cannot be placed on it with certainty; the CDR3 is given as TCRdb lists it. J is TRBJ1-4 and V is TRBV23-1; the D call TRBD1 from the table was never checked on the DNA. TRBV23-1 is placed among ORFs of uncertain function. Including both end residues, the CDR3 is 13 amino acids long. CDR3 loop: CASRQGDVKNCFF.

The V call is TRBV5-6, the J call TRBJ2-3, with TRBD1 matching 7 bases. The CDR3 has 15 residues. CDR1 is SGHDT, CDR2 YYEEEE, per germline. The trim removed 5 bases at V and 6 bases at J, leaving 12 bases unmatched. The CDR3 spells CASSFGTDYGDTQYF. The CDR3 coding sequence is TGTGCCAGCAGTTTCGGGACAGACTACGGGGATACGCAGTATTTT.

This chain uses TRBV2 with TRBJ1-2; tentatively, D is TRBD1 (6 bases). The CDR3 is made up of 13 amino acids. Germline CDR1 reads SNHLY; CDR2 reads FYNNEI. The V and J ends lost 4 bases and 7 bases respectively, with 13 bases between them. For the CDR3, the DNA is TGTGCCAGCAGTGCATACAGGGCTTCTGGCTACACCTTC. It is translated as CASSAYRASGYTF.